This note documents a single TCR beta chain sequence. The target antigen is unknown. CDR1 SGDLS and CDR2 YYNGEE come from the germline V gene. The CDR3 has 13 residues. V lost 6 bases and J lost 12, with 16 bases in between. The data were taken from a study of CD8+CD57+ T cells in acquired aplastic anemia. The wider study: The study obtained an average of roughly 2.9 ug of DNA from sorted CD4+ and CD8+ cells.

The template for TCR beta VDJ and CDR3 sequence profiling was genomic DNA. TCRdb called the reads again in MiXCR, with one record for every CDR3 protein. Of 180,000 or so distinct CDR3 sequences in the sample, less than 65% were seen once. The study's findings and limits: Patients did not significantly differ from controls in CD8+ Simpson's diversity. Twenty-nine shared CD8+ CDR3s appeared highly expressed within patients' immunodominant clones.

CD8+CD57+ cell expansion, shown by flow cytometry, had occurred in the patients selected for sequencing. Sample: sorted CD4+, CD8+, or CD8+CD57+ T cells (not recorded which) from PBMCs. This TCR derives from a human donor with aplastic anemia. The chain uses TRBV9 and TRBJ1-6; D is undetermined. The DNA for the CDR3 is TGTGCCAGCAACCTACCGGAAGGGAGACCCCTCCACTTT. Translating it yields CASNLPEGRPLHF.